The 2 T cell receptor beta chains listed next were all sequenced from one sample in a study of OX40 agonist ivuxolimab in advanced cancers. Here immunoSEQ multiplex PCR was the method, and the copy in TCRdb shows in-frame clones only, minus some. The sample consists of around 42,000 clones, about 91% of them appearing once. The sample here was CD4+ or CD8+ T cells sorted from blood, taken in a trial of the OX40 agonist ivuxolimab. The origin of the receptors is an adult with an advanced solid tumor such as melanoma, head and neck, liver or kidney cancer.

This clone was detected only once. The chain links TRBV19 to TRBJ2-3, with TRBD2 matching 9 bases. This CDR3 is 15 amino acids long. CDR1 and CDR2 from the germline V gene are LNHDA and SQIVND (reference sequence). V shed 5 bases and J 2 bases; nucleotides not matched to a gene: 5. CDR3 nucleotides: TGTGCCAGTAGTGATAGCGGGGGTTCCACAGATACGCAGTATTTT. Its protein product is CASSDSGGSTDTQYF.

This clone appeared a single time. V usage is TRBV6-5 and J usage is TRBJ2-7, with D possibly TRBD2 on 6 matching bases. V was cut by 5 bases and J by 5 bases, with 16 bases left in between. The CDR3 loop spans 14 amino acids. The germline V gene has CDR1 MNHEY and CDR2 SVGAGI. The CDR3 spells CASSRYGSRDEQYF. The CDR3 DNA reads as TGTGCCAGCAGTCGCTACGGGAGTCGCGACGAGCAGTACTTC.